This T cell receptor (beta chain) was retrieved from a study of blood T cell repertoires in COVID-19. Study at large: T cells, B-cell-depleted T cells, or PBMCs provided the cDNA or gDNA that served as material.

This clone was detected only a few times. The V segment lost 0 bases and the J segment 12 bases; nucleotides outside the gene matches: 4. The length of the CDR3 is 13 residues. Per the germline V gene, CDR1 is KGHDR and CDR2 is SFDVKD. In the authors' workflow: Estimated nucleated cell counts came from reference gene primer amplification. Generated by immunoSEQ multiplex PCR, the TCRdb table keeps only in-frame clones and is missing some. V, J and clone size derive from that table, while D and trimming were established from the DNA sequence. There are over 110,000 clones in the sample; 70% to 80% occur only once, and approximately 3.5% lies in the top ten.

The chain employs TRBV24-1 and TRBJ2-1; 7 bases align to TRBD2. Sequencing was performed on peripheral blood. This receptor was taken from a man in his 60s with acute or convalescent COVID-19. The CDR3 nucleotides are TGTGCCACCAGTGATTTGCAAACGGGAGGGCAGTTCTTC. Translation: CATSDLQTGGQFF.